This T cell receptor (beta chain) was found in a study of response to subunit inactivated influenza vaccine. Overall study findings and caveats: Each seasonal flu vaccination may recruit only limited new T cells, authors suggested.

MiXCR was run by TCRdb on the RT-PCR reads, yielding one entry per CDR3 protein. The sample has 800,000 or so distinct CDR3 sequences, roughly 20% seen once. The germline V gene encodes CDR1 LGHNA and CDR2 YSLEER. The CDR3 consists of 14 residues. V lost 6 bases, J lost 4 bases, and 14 bases lay in between. Comments on this clonotype: What it binds is not known.

Sample: PBMCs from blood, taken around 5 days after vaccination. The clonotype originates from a man aged 45-65 years who received an inactivated influenza vaccine. The rearrangement joins TRBV4-3 to TRBJ2-3; D gene ambiguous. The CDR3 DNA is TGCGCCAGCAGGGTGACGGTATCAGCAGATACGCAGTATTTT. It codes for CASRVTVSADTQYF.